This TCR beta chain originates from a study of blood T cells in healthy people across ages. In the study overall: About one barcoded beta molecule per two T cells came from capture by template switching.

Germline CDR1 is MNHEY and CDR2 is SVGEGT. This CDR3 comprises 12 residues. V was shortened by 2 bases and J by 10 bases, with 9 bases between the two germline ends. About this clonotype: The antigen is undetermined.

General observations from the study: Versus aged donors, long-lived donors had higher diversity and more naive CD4+ cells.

It was with a sample-barcoded 5' primer and a J-beta primer mix that a second PCR of roughly 7 to 12 cycles was run. MiXCR was run by TCRdb on the 5' RACE reads, yielding one entry per CDR3 protein. The sample holds roughly 800,000 distinct CDR3 sequences, 58% seen once. The TCR comes from a young man in good health. The chain couples TRBV6-2 or TRBV6-3 to TRBJ2-1; no clear D gene. Sample: blood. The CDR3 protein is CASSYPQVEQFF. The DNA for the CDR3 is TGTGCCAGCAGTTACCCCCAGGTAGAGCAGTTCTTC.